This T cell receptor (beta chain) originates from a study of blood T cell repertoires in COVID-19. Study-wide background: Both acute and convalescent COVID-19 samples were obtained from the United States, Italy and Spain. The cDNA or gDNA used as material had been derived from T cells, B-cell-depleted T cells, or PBMCs.

Measured with immunoSEQ multiplex PCR; TCRdb has only the in-frame clones, and not every one. The sample has about 57,000 clones, 70% to 85% seen once. V lost 1 base and J lost 0, with 10 bases in between. The CDR3 extends over 16 amino acids. Germline loops: CDR1 MNHNS, CDR2 SASEGT. The V gene is TRBV6-1, the J gene TRBJ1-3; D unclear. This TCR was recovered from a man in his fifties or sixties with acute or convalescent COVID-19. Specimen: peripheral blood. CDR3 in DNA: TGTGCCAGCAGTGAAGTTATAGGGAGCTCTGGAAACACCATATATTTT. Translated, it gives CASSEVIGSSGNTIYF.